These T cell receptor beta chains were read from a single sample in a study of T-cell memory formation after mild COVID-19. TCRdb reprocessed the 5' RACE reads with MiXCR, giving one entry per CDR3 protein. This sample has about 400,000 distinct CDR3 sequences, with more than 20% found just once. Source material: PBMCs or a T cell subset sorted from them (not recorded which). Receptors were obtained from an adult woman who had mild COVID-19 (a few samples of this study predate the infection). Cell type and time point are not known. The CDR3 runs from the conserved cysteine through the conserved F or W.

J,V,CDR3
TRBJ1-1,TRBV6-5,CASSYREGSVFEAFF
TRBJ2-6,TRBV6-5,CASSYGVSGANVLTF
TRBJ2-7,TRBV12-3/TRBV12-4,CASSLGLQTYEQYF
TRBJ2-2,TRBV24-1,CATSDALIAGELFF
TRBJ1-2,TRBV9,CASSPWDTNYGYTF
TRBJ2-4,TRBV5-1,CASSLERGTKNIQYF
TRBJ1-2,TRBV7-3,CASSLEHRQLPNYGYTF
TRBJ2-7,TRBV6-2/TRBV6-3,CASSYSTGTEMPEQYF
TRBJ1-1,TRBV12-3/TRBV12-4,CASSSGAGRTEAFF
TRBJ2-3,TRBV24-1,CATSDPNERLAGQRRDTQYF
TRBJ1-5,TRBV6-6,CASSYQGSGNQPQHF
TRBJ2-1,TRBV30,CAWSSKRWDNEQFF
TRBJ1-1,TRBV27,CASNTVRGSGQGDYHTEAFF
TRBJ1-4,TRBV5-1,CASSRQGDSEKLFF
TRBJ2-1,TRBV12-3/TRBV12-4,CASSLPRGDGYNEQFF
TRBJ2-4,TRBV7-9,CASSLIGTDQYF